This TCR beta chain was found in a study of T cells after yellow fever vaccination. Overall study context: Low-cell-number fractions underwent preparation using SMART-Seq v4 Ultra Low Input.

Study results and limitations: Only a minor proportion of clonotypes was detected across both CD4 and CD8 compartments.

Trimming took 0 bases from V and 3 from J, leaving 21 bases between them. Germline CDR1 is SGHTA and CDR2 is FQGNSA. There are 18 residues in the CDR3. Template switching with 5'RACE generated the TCR cDNA and added a universal primer site and UMIs. Each CDR3 protein gets one entry after TCRdb re-called the 5' RACE reads with MiXCR. The table records hundreds of thousands of distinct CDR3 sequences, 10% to 15% of them present only once. As to this clonotype: Antigen: not known.

This sequence joins TRBV7-2 and TRBJ2-7, with a tentative D call TRBD2 (5 bases). This sample comprised PBMCs, obtained on the day of the yellow fever booster vaccination. The receptor's source is a man aged 25 to 40 who received the YFV17D yellow fever vaccine. The CDR3 reads CASSLADASYQGSYEQYF. The CDR3 DNA reads TGTGCCAGCAGCTTAGCGGACGCTAGCTACCAAGGGAGCTACGAGCAGTACTTC.